The rows below give T cell receptor beta chains drawn from one sample of a study of PD-1 blockade in classical Hodgkin lymphoma. Using immunoSEQ multiplex PCR, the repertoire was profiled, and TCRdb retains in-frame clones only, with some absent. Seen here are approximately 93,000 clones, 78% observed once, and the top ten hold 9.4%. Sequenced material: peripheral blood mononuclear cells (PBMCs), taken before the fourth cycle of nivolumab. These receptors were taken from a human donor with classical Hodgkin lymphoma. The CDR3 runs from the conserved cysteine through the conserved F or W. D genes are given only for firm matches. Clone size is given for some rows only: seen once, a few or many times, or a class if the clone is expanded.

v_call: TRBV6-6
d_call: -
j_call: TRBJ2-3
clone_size: -
cdr3_nt: TGTGCCAGCAGTTACGGGGGGAACCTACACCTCGTTACGCAGTATTTT
cdr3_aa: CASSYGGNLHLVTQYF

v_call: TRBV5-1
d_call: -
j_call: TRBJ1-1
clone_size: -
cdr3_nt: TGCGCCAGCAGTTGGGCCGGGAGGTACACTGAAGCTTTCTTT
cdr3_aa: CASSWAGRYTEAFF

v_call: TRBV11-2
d_call: -
j_call: TRBJ2-3
clone_size: -
cdr3_nt: TGTGCCAGCAGCCCATTAGGGGGGCCCACAGATACGCAGTATTTT
cdr3_aa: CASSPLGGPTDTQYF

v_call: TRBV18
d_call: TRBD1
j_call: TRBJ2-7
clone_size: -
cdr3_nt: TGTGCCAGCTCACCACTAGGACAGGGGCCCTCCTACGAGCAGTACTTC
cdr3_aa: CASSPLGQGPSYEQYF

v_call: TRBV6-5
d_call: -
j_call: TRBJ2-7
clone_size: few
cdr3_nt: TGTGCCAGCAGTTCCTCCCCAACACCCGGCTACGAGCAGTACTTC
cdr3_aa: CASSSSPTPGYEQYF

v_call: TRBV6-5
d_call: TRBD2
j_call: TRBJ2-3
clone_size: few
cdr3_nt: TGTGCCAGCGGGAACCCGGGACTAGCATCGGATACGCAGTATTTT
cdr3_aa: CASGNPGLASDTQYF

v_call: TRBV7-9
d_call: TRBD2
j_call: TRBJ2-3
clone_size: -
cdr3_nt: TGTGCCAGCAGCTCGAGCGGGAGGGCAGATACGCAGTATTTT
cdr3_aa: CASSSSGRADTQYF

v_call: TRBV4-3
d_call: -
j_call: TRBJ2-1
clone_size: -
cdr3_nt: TGCGCCAGCAGCCGAACGGGGCTCTACAATGAGCAGTTCTTC
cdr3_aa: CASSRTGLYNEQFF

v_call: TRBV7-3
d_call: -
j_call: TRBJ2-1
clone_size: once
cdr3_nt: TGTGCCAGCAGCTCAGTGGGACGGGAGAATGAGCAGTTCTTC
cdr3_aa: CASSSVGRENEQFF

v_call: TRBV27
d_call: TRBD1
j_call: TRBJ1-1
clone_size: -
cdr3_nt: TGTGCCAGCAGTTCAGGGACAGGTGAAGCTTTCTTT
cdr3_aa: CASSSGTGEAFF

v_call: TRBV5-1
d_call: TRBD1
j_call: TRBJ2-5
clone_size: -
cdr3_nt: TGCGCCAGCAGCTGGGGACAGGACCCGTGGACCCAGTACTTC
cdr3_aa: CASSWGQDPWTQYF

v_call: TRBV2
d_call: TRBD1
j_call: TRBJ1-5
clone_size: -
cdr3_nt: TGTGCCAGCAGTGTGGACAGGGGATTTTATAGCAATCAGCCCCAGCATTTT
cdr3_aa: CASSVDRGFYSNQPQHF

v_call: TRBV30
d_call: TRBD2
j_call: TRBJ2-1
clone_size: -
cdr3_nt: TGTGCCTGGAGTGTAGAACTAGCGGGAGTCAATGAGCAGTTCTTC
cdr3_aa: CAWSVELAGVNEQFF

v_call: TRBV9
d_call: -
j_call: TRBJ1-1
clone_size: -
cdr3_nt: TGTGCCAGCAGCTCATCGGACGCAACGAACACTGAAGCTTTCTTT
cdr3_aa: CASSSSDATNTEAFF

v_call: TRBV6-6
d_call: -
j_call: TRBJ1-3
clone_size: -
cdr3_nt: TGTGCCAGCAGTTACTGGGGACTCATCTCTGGAAACACCATATATTTT
cdr3_aa: CASSYWGLISGNTIYF

v_call: TRBV2
d_call: TRBD2
j_call: TRBJ2-5
clone_size: -
cdr3_nt: TGTGCCAGCAGTGGGTTACTAGCGGGGAGAACCCAAGGGACCCAGTACTTC
cdr3_aa: CASSGLLAGRTQGTQYF

v_call: TRBV19
d_call: -
j_call: TRBJ1-1
clone_size: -
cdr3_nt: TGTGCCAGTACTTGGACCGGGGACCGGACTGAAGCTTTCTTT
cdr3_aa: CASTWTGDRTEAFF

v_call: TRBV18
d_call: -
j_call: TRBJ1-5
clone_size: -
cdr3_nt: TGTGCCAGCTCACCCGGGGCTACTAGTCAGCCCCAGCATTTT
cdr3_aa: CASSPGATSQPQHF

v_call: TRBV4-1
d_call: -
j_call: TRBJ1-3
clone_size: -
cdr3_nt: TGCGCCAGCAGCCAGGCCAACAGGGACTCTGGAAACACCATATATTTT
cdr3_aa: CASSQANRDSGNTIYF

v_call: TRBV18
d_call: -
j_call: TRBJ2-6
clone_size: -
cdr3_nt: TGTGCCAGCTCACCACCGTTCAACTCTGGGGCCAACGTCCTGACTTTC
cdr3_aa: CASSPPFNSGANVLTF

v_call: TRBV2
d_call: TRBD1
j_call: TRBJ2-7
clone_size: few
cdr3_nt: TGTGCCAGCAGCTGGGACAGACCGAACGAGCAGTACTTC
cdr3_aa: CASSWDRPNEQYF

v_call: TRBV18
d_call: TRBD2
j_call: TRBJ2-5
clone_size: -
cdr3_nt: TGTGCCAGCTCAACCGGACTAGCTGTAGGCTCGGAGACCCAGTACTTC
cdr3_aa: CASSTGLAVGSETQYF

v_call: TRBV5-4
d_call: TRBD2
j_call: TRBJ2-7
clone_size: once
cdr3_nt: TGTGCCAGCAGCTGGGGACTAGCGGCAACCTACGAGCAGTACTTC
cdr3_aa: CASSWGLAATYEQYF

v_call: TRBV5-4
d_call: -
j_call: TRBJ2-3
clone_size: -
cdr3_nt: TGTGCCAGCAGCTTGACGTGGGCTAGCACAGATACGCAGTATTTT
cdr3_aa: CASSLTWASTDTQYF

v_call: TRBV4-3
d_call: -
j_call: TRBJ2-7
clone_size: -
cdr3_nt: TGCGCCAGCAGCCAAGATTGGGGGAGCTCCTACGAGCAGTACTTC
cdr3_aa: CASSQDWGSSYEQYF

v_call: TRBV21-1
d_call: -
j_call: TRBJ1-1
clone_size: once
cdr3_nt: TGTGCCAGCAGCAAAGCCGAAAAGGGAGAAGGGAACACTGAAGCTTTCTTT
cdr3_aa: CASSKAEKGEGNTEAFF

v_call: TRBV2
d_call: -
j_call: TRBJ2-7
clone_size: -
cdr3_nt: TGTGCCAGCAGGACCGTAACCTACGAGCAGTACTTC
cdr3_aa: CASRTVTYEQYF

v_call: TRBV9
d_call: -
j_call: TRBJ2-7
clone_size: -
cdr3_nt: TGTGCCAGCAGCGTAACTGGGGCCCCCGGGCTGGGGCTCCACGAGCAGTACTTC
cdr3_aa: CASSVTGAPGLGLHEQYF

v_call: TRBV28
d_call: -
j_call: TRBJ2-7
clone_size: -
cdr3_nt: TGTGCCACCACTACAGGGTACGAGCAGTACTTC
cdr3_aa: CATTTGYEQYF

v_call: TRBV11-2
d_call: TRBD2
j_call: TRBJ2-1
clone_size: -
cdr3_nt: TGTGCCAGCAGAAGAAGCACTAGCGGGACCTACAATGAGCAGTTCTTC
cdr3_aa: CASRRSTSGTYNEQFF

v_call: TRBV7-3
d_call: -
j_call: TRBJ2-6
clone_size: -
cdr3_nt: TGTGCCAGCAGTTTAGTGGGTGGGTTCTCTGGGGCCAACGTCCTGACTTTC
cdr3_aa: CASSLVGGFSGANVLTF

v_call: TRBV10-3
d_call: -
j_call: TRBJ1-1
clone_size: -
cdr3_nt: TGTGCCACCGGGGGAAAGGTCACTGAAGCTTTCTTT
cdr3_aa: CATGGKVTEAFF

v_call: TRBV15
d_call: TRBD2
j_call: TRBJ2-3
clone_size: -
cdr3_nt: TGTGCCACCAGCAGAACCCTTAGCGGGGCCACAGATACGCAGTATTTT
cdr3_aa: CATSRTLSGATDTQYF

v_call: TRBV6-5
d_call: -
j_call: TRBJ2-3
clone_size: once
cdr3_nt: TGTGCCAGCAGTCCACAGGGAAGCACAGATACGCAGTATTTT
cdr3_aa: CASSPQGSTDTQYF

v_call: TRBV5-4
d_call: TRBD1
j_call: TRBJ2-2
clone_size: -
cdr3_nt: TGTGCCAGCAGCCCGAACAGGGGGAACACCGGGGAGCTGTTTTTT
cdr3_aa: CASSPNRGNTGELFF

v_call: TRBV2
d_call: -
j_call: TRBJ2-2
clone_size: -
cdr3_nt: TGTGCCAGCAGTGACGTAGTACTTCCTAACACCGGGGAGCTGTTTTTT
cdr3_aa: CASSDVVLPNTGELFF

v_call: TRBV4-1
d_call: TRBD1
j_call: TRBJ1-2
clone_size: -
cdr3_nt: TGCGCCAGCAGCCCCCGGACAGGGAATGGCTACACCTTC
cdr3_aa: CASSPRTGNGYTF

v_call: TRBV19
d_call: TRBD2
j_call: TRBJ2-1
clone_size: -
cdr3_nt: TGTGCCAGTAGTAAATTAAATAGCGGGAGTCATGAGCAGTTCTTC
cdr3_aa: CASSKLNSGSHEQFF

v_call: TRBV6-4
d_call: TRBD1
j_call: TRBJ2-7
clone_size: -
cdr3_nt: TGTGCCAGCAGTGGGGCTTGGTTTGGGACAGGGGGCGCCTACGAGCAGTACTTC
cdr3_aa: CASSGAWFGTGGAYEQYF

v_call: TRBV7-9
d_call: -
j_call: TRBJ2-7
clone_size: -
cdr3_nt: TGTGCCAGCAGCTCCCCGACTGGAGCTGACGAGCAGTACTTC
cdr3_aa: CASSSPTGADEQYF

v_call: TRBV28
d_call: -
j_call: TRBJ2-5
clone_size: -
cdr3_nt: TGTGCCAGCAGACGGGGACAAGAGACCCAGTACTTC
cdr3_aa: CASRRGQETQYF

v_call: TRBV4-3
d_call: -
j_call: TRBJ2-1
clone_size: -
cdr3_nt: TGCGCCAGCAGCGTGGGGCTGGGTAATGAGCAGTTCTTC
cdr3_aa: CASSVGLGNEQFF

v_call: TRBV7-8
d_call: -
j_call: TRBJ2-7
clone_size: few
cdr3_nt: TGTGCCAGCAGCTTAGCTGGTCAGACCTACGAGCAGTACTTC
cdr3_aa: CASSLAGQTYEQYF

v_call: TRBV5-1
d_call: TRBD1
j_call: TRBJ2-1
clone_size: -
cdr3_nt: TGCGCCAGCAGCCTAAGACAGGGGGTAACCTCAATTGAGCAGTTCTTC
cdr3_aa: CASSLRQGVTSIEQFF

v_call: TRBV7-8
d_call: TRBD1
j_call: TRBJ1-5
clone_size: few
cdr3_nt: TGTGCCAGCAGACAAGCTACAGGGGCTGGGAGGAATCAGCCCCAGCATTTT
cdr3_aa: CASRQATGAGRNQPQHF

v_call: TRBV27
d_call: -
j_call: TRBJ1-1
clone_size: -
cdr3_nt: TGTGCCAGCAGTTTATCTAGAGTGAACACTGAAGCTTTCTTT
cdr3_aa: CASSLSRVNTEAFF

v_call: TRBV9
d_call: -
j_call: TRBJ2-1
clone_size: -
cdr3_nt: TGTGCCAGCAGCGTAAGCCCCGATTCCTACAATGAGCAGTTCTTC
cdr3_aa: CASSVSPDSYNEQFF

v_call: TRBV6-6
d_call: TRBD1
j_call: TRBJ2-1
clone_size: -
cdr3_nt: TGTGCCAGCAGAAACAGGGGTGGGTTTTCCTACAATGAGCAGTTCTTC
cdr3_aa: CASRNRGGFSYNEQFF

v_call: TRBV7-2
d_call: TRBD2
j_call: TRBJ2-1
clone_size: once
cdr3_nt: TGTGCCAGCAGCTCCGGGACTAGCGGGAGAGTGGGGGAGCAGTTCTTC
cdr3_aa: CASSSGTSGRVGEQFF

v_call: TRBV7-2
d_call: -
j_call: TRBJ2-1
clone_size: -
cdr3_nt: TGTGCCAGCAGCCCACTAGCATACTTCGCCAGCCTGGCCAATGAGCAGTTCTTC
cdr3_aa: CASSPLAYFASLANEQFF

v_call: TRBV7-2
d_call: TRBD2
j_call: TRBJ2-3
clone_size: once
cdr3_nt: TGTGCCAGCAGCTCGACTAGCGGGAGTTTGGGTACGCAGTATTTT
cdr3_aa: CASSSTSGSLGTQYF

v_call: TRBV6-5
d_call: -
j_call: TRBJ2-7
clone_size: -
cdr3_nt: TGTGCCAGCAGTTACGGCACCTCCTACGAGCAGTACTTC
cdr3_aa: CASSYGTSYEQYF

v_call: TRBV2
d_call: -
j_call: TRBJ2-1
clone_size: -
cdr3_nt: TGTGCCAGCAGTGATTGGGACACCCAAAATAGGGATGAGCAGTTCTTC
cdr3_aa: CASSDWDTQNRDEQFF

v_call: TRBV27
d_call: TRBD1
j_call: TRBJ1-6
clone_size: few
cdr3_nt: TGTGCCAGCAGTCCGCCGGGACAGGTGAACAATTCACCCCTCCACTTT
cdr3_aa: CASSPPGQVNNSPLHF

v_call: TRBV12-5
d_call: -
j_call: TRBJ1-1
clone_size: once
cdr3_nt: TGTGCTAGTGGTTTGGTACTCACCAGGGGATTGAACACTGAAGCTTTCTTT
cdr3_aa: CASGLVLTRGLNTEAFF